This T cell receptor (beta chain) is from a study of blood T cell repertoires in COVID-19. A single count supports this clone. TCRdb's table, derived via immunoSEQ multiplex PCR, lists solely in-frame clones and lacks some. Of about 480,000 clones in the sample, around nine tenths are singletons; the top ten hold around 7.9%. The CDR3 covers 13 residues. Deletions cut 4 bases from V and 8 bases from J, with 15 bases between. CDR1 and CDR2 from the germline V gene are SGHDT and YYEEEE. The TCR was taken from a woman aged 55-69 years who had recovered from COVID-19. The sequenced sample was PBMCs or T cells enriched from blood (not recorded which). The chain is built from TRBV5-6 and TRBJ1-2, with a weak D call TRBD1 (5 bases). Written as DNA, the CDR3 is TGTGCCAGCAGCGGGGGGAGGGCACGAGGCTACACCTTC. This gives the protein CASSGGRARGYTF.